Each of the 29 T cell receptor beta chains below was sequenced from the same sample in a study of blood T cell repertoires in COVID-19. Assay used: immunoSEQ multiplex PCR; TCRdb lists only in-frame clones, some missing. The data show 65,000 to 90,000 clones, about 82% seen once. Sequencing was done on a sample of peripheral blood. These receptors originate from a man in his fifties or sixties with active COVID-19.

This clone was found once. The rearrangement uses TRBV27 and TRBJ1-6, with D hard to call. CDR1 MNHEY and CDR2 SMNVEV come from the germline V gene (reference sequence). The CDR3 totals 13 residues. Trimming took 3 bases from V and 8 from J, leaving 8 bases between them. The CDR3, as DNA: TGTGCCAGCAGTTTTTGGGGAGATTCACCCCTCCACTTT. It yields the protein CASSFWGDSPLHF.

The rearrangement links TRBV28 to TRBJ1-2; tentatively, D is TRBD1 (6 bases). V was cut by 6 bases and J by 4 bases, with 15 bases left in between. The CDR3 consists of 14 residues. Germline V gives CDR1 MDHEN, CDR2 SYDVKM. The CDR3 nucleotides are TGTGCCAGCAGGCTTGGACAGCTCCTCTATGGCTACACCTTC. Translation: CASRLGQLLYGYTF.

A few counts support this clone. The rearrangement uses TRBV6-1 and TRBJ2-7, with D possibly TRBD2 on 7 matching bases. This CDR3 is 14 amino acids long. The V gene's germline CDR1 is MNHNS and CDR2 SASEGT. V lost 0 bases and J lost 5, with 11 bases in between. CDR3: CASSEALGGHEQYF. Written as DNA, the CDR3 is TGTGCCAGCAGTGAAGCGCTCGGGGGGCACGAGCAGTACTTC.

The V and J genes are TRBV30 and TRBJ1-1; D is ambiguous. Germline V gene lookup returns CDR1 GTSNPN and CDR2 SVGIG (reference sequence). The CDR3 length is 12 residues. Trimming took off 8 bases at V and 1 base at J, with 11 bases between the two ends. The CDR3 DNA sequence: TGTGCCCTACAGTTCTGGAACACTGAAGCTTTCTTT. It encodes CALQFWNTEAFF.

This chain joins TRBV7-2 and TRBJ2-3, with D perhaps TRBD2 (6 bases). Germline CDR1 is SGHTA and CDR2 is FQGNSA. V lost 5 bases to trimming and J lost 5 bases, with 26 bases between them. The CDR3 consists of 18 residues. The CDR3 protein is CASSPEGLAAQRGDTQYF. The CDR3, as DNA: TGTGCCAGCAGCCCCGAGGGACTCGCGGCCCAACGTGGAGATACGCAGTATTTT.

The rearrangement joins TRBV4-3 to TRBJ1-3, with D tentatively TRBD1 (5 bases). Germline V gives CDR1 LGHNA, CDR2 YSLEER. Trimming removed 4 bases at V and 3 bases at J, with 22 bases between. This CDR3 is 18 amino acids long. Here the CDR3 reads CASSPAWEGPARGNTIYF. The CDR3 nucleotides are TGCGCCAGCAGCCCAGCCTGGGAGGGACCGGCTCGTGGAAACACCATATATTTT.

The CDR3 bases are TGTGCCAGCTCACCCCCAGGGGCATATGAAGCTTTCTTT. Its translation is CASSPPGAYEAFF. The chain is built from TRBV18 and TRBJ1-1; possible D gene TRBD1, 6 bases. Trimming removed 3 bases at V and 7 bases at J, with 12 bases between. The length of the CDR3 is 13 residues. Germline-derived CDR1 and CDR2 are KGHSH and LQKENI.

This clone was picked up one time. The gene calls are TRBV19 and TRBJ2-7; 10 bases map to TRBD1. Unmatched junction bases numbered 9, after V lost 8 bases and J lost 2 bases. The CDR3 covers 15 residues. Germline CDR1 and CDR2: LNHDA and SQIVND (reference sequence). As DNA, the CDR3 is TGTGCCAGTGGCAACCGGGACAGGGGACCCTACGAGCAGTACTTC. This translates into CASGNRDRGPYEQYF.

About this clone itself: One end of the junction is discordant with germline, which a read error may explain. The rearrangement uses TRBV6-6 and TRBJ1-6; 8 bases are a match to TRBD1. Germline lookup yields CDR1 MNHNY and CDR2 SVGAGI (reference sequence). The CDR3 is 16 amino acids. The CDR3 reads CASSYGEQGGISRLHF. DNA for the CDR3: TGTGCCAGCAGTTACGGCGAACAGGGGGGGATTTCACGCCTCCACTTT.

This sequence joins TRBV7-2 and TRBJ2-1; 13 positions match TRBD2. The germline CDR1 and CDR2 sequences are SGHTA and FQGNSA. The CDR3 loop spans 16 amino acids. Trimming took 5 bases from V and 10 from J; bases not matched to a gene: 11. CDR3 nucleotide sequence: TGTGCCAGCAGCGGGCCGGGACTAGCGGGGACCATGGAGCAGTTCTTC. This sequence encodes CASSGPGLAGTMEQFF.

This rearrangement joins TRBV29-1 to TRBJ1-6, with TRBD1 matching 8 bases. J was trimmed by 9 bases and V by 6 bases; bases with no gene match: 7. The CDR3 length is 13 residues. In germline, CDR1 is SQVTM, CDR2 ANQGSEA. CDR3 sequence (DNA): TGCAGCGTGCTGACAGGGGAGAGTTCACCCCTCCACTTT. It encodes CSVLTGESSPLHF. Using reference TRBV29-1 and TRBJ1-6 for the parts outside the CDR3, the full variable domain is SAVISQKPSRDICQRGTSLTIQCQVDSQVTMMFWYRQQPGQSLTLIATANQGSEATYESGFVIDKFPISRPNLTFSTLTVSNMSPEDSSIYLCSVLTGESSPLHFGNGTRLTVT.

The genes are TRBV7-2 and TRBJ2-5, with D perhaps TRBD1 (6 bases). With 4 bases removed from V and 5 bases from J, the gap between germline ends came to 17 bases. CDR1 and CDR2 (germline): SGHTA, FQGNSA. The CDR3 contains 15 residues. CDR3: CASSWGPGVEETQYF. CDR3 in DNA: TGTGCCAGCAGCTGGGGGCCAGGAGTGGAGGAGACCCAGTACTTC.

With regard to this clone: A junction boundary mismatches the germline segment, possibly from a read error. The sample carries other DNA sequences with the same CDR3. The chain couples TRBV3-1 (or the pseudogene TRBV3-2) to TRBJ1-1; TRBD1 aligns across 7 bases. Germline values: CDR1 LGHDT, CDR2 YNNKEL (reference sequence). This CDR3 has 13 residues. Here the CDR3 reads CASGDSPNTEAFF. The CDR3 nucleotides are TGTGCCAGCGGGGACAGTCCGAACACTGAAGCCTTCTTT.

V gene TRBV2 combines with J gene TRBJ1-2, with 10 bases matching TRBD1. Germline CDR1 SNHLY, CDR2 FYNNEI. The V and J ends lost 4 bases and 5 bases, in that order; junction bases with no gene match: 7. The CDR3 sequence is 15 residues long. CDR3 amino acids: CASSGPGQGWYGYTF. The CDR3 region has the DNA TGTGCCAGCAGTGGCCCGGGACAGGGGTGGTATGGCTACACCTTC.

V gene TRBV6-2 or TRBV6-3 combines with J gene TRBJ1-2, with a possible D match to TRBD1 (5 bases). Germline values: CDR1 MNHEY, CDR2 SVGEGT. The CDR3 has 16 amino acids. V was trimmed by 1 base and J by 2 bases, leaving 14 bases between them. In nucleotides, the CDR3 is TGTGCCAGCAGTTACTTTCGGACCGGGGGAAACTATGGCTACACCTTC. Translating gives CASSYFRTGGNYGYTF.

The chain combines TRBV7-2 with TRBJ2-3; 13 bases are shared with TRBD2. J gave up 2 bases and V 4 bases, and 6 bases lay outside the gene matches. CDR1 SGHTA and CDR2 FQGNSA come from the germline V gene. CDR3 length: 17 amino acids. The CDR3 is CASSSTSGGLSTDTQYF. CDR3 nucleotides: TGTGCCAGCAGCTCGACTAGCGGGGGGCTATCCACAGATACGCAGTATTTT.

This chain connects TRBV9 to TRBJ2-5, with D maybe TRBD2 (6 bases). CDR3 length equals 16 residues. V was pared by 4 bases and J by 3 bases, with 19 bases between. Germline V gene lookup returns CDR1 SGDLS and CDR2 YYNGEE. CDR3 protein: CASSPSPVGEEETQYF. In DNA form, the CDR3 reads TGTGCCAGCAGCCCTTCACCTGTAGGGGAGGAAGAGACCCAGTACTTC.

This chain links TRBV24-1 with TRBJ2-3; D not certain. The germline V gene has CDR1 KGHDR and CDR2 SFDVKD. The CDR3 runs 15 residues. The V end was cut by 3 bases, the J end by 3 bases, with 12 bases between. DNA of the CDR3: TGTGCCACCAGTGATAATTGGCGAGGTACAGATACGCAGTATTTT. Amino acids: CATSDNWRGTDTQYF.

The rearrangement links TRBV5-5 to TRBJ1-4; D is possibly TRBD1 (5 bases). The CDR3 sequence is 16 residues long. Looked up from germline, CDR1 is SGHKS and CDR2 is YYEKEE (reference sequence). V gave up 2 bases and J gave up 3 bases, with 14 bases separating them. CDR3 bases: TGTGCCAGCAGCTTCTCGGGGGGTTCCCCTAATGAAAAACTGTTTTTT. It codes for CASSFSGGSPNEKLFF.

The chain recombines TRBV5-4 with TRBJ2-1, with 7 bases fitting TRBD2. The CDR3 length is 15 residues. Germline assignment: CDR1 SGHNT and CDR2 YYREEE (reference sequence). With 4 bases clipped from V and 3 bases from J, the junction kept 7 bases outside the gene matches. DNA for the CDR3: TGTGCCAGCAGCCTCCGGGCTAGCGGCTACAATGAGCAGTTCTTC. Its translation: CASSLRASGYNEQFF.

V is TRBV27 and J is TRBJ1-1; D possibly corresponds to TRBD1 (5 bases). Looked up from germline, CDR1 is MNHEY and CDR2 is SMNVEV (reference sequence). The CDR3 contains 13 residues. V lost 4 bases, J lost 3 bases, and 9 bases lay in between. The CDR3 coding sequence is TGTGCCAGCAGTTACAGGTCCTACACTGAAGCTTTCTTT. Translating gives CASSYRSYTEAFF.

The chain links TRBV4-3 to TRBJ2-1, with 11 nucleotides matching TRBD2. Unmatched junction bases numbered 6, after V lost 1 base and J lost 4 bases. Germline loops: CDR1 LGHNA, CDR2 YSLEER. The CDR3 is made up of 17 amino acids. Here the CDR3 DNA reads TGCGCCAGCAGCCAAGCCACCGGGACTAGCGGATACAATGAGCAGTTCTTC. It is translated as CASSQATGTSGYNEQFF.

This clone has just one count. This chain joins TRBV5-1 and TRBJ1-2; 7 bases fit TRBD1. Germline assignment: CDR1 SGHRS and CDR2 YFSETQ. The trim removed 4 bases at V and 3 bases at J, leaving 9 bases unmatched. The CDR3 is made up of 15 amino acids. This CDR3 is CASSPDGTEYYGYTF. The DNA for the CDR3 is TGCGCCAGCAGCCCGGACGGGACAGAGTACTATGGCTACACCTTC.

This clone was found a few times. This chain links TRBV7-2 with TRBJ1-3; tentative D call: TRBD1 (6 bases). Trimming took off 4 bases at V and 3 bases at J, with 16 bases between the two ends. CDR3 size: 16 residues. The germline gives CDR1 SGHTA, CDR2 FQGNSA. This chain's CDR3 is CASSSGQSADGNTIYF. The CDR3 region has the DNA TGTGCCAGCAGCTCTGGACAGAGTGCCGATGGAAACACCATATATTTT.

The chain links TRBV9 to TRBJ2-7; 7 bases are a match to TRBD2. The V segment lost 1 base and the J segment 5 bases; nucleotides outside the gene matches: 3. Germline CDR1 is SGDLS and CDR2 is YYNGEE. CDR3 length: 13 residues. The CDR3 loop reads CASSVRGGDEQYF. The CDR3 DNA reads TGTGCCAGCAGCGTACGTGGGGGGGACGAGCAGTACTTC.

The chain uses TRBV2 and TRBJ1-5; 10 positions match TRBD1. V was pared by 4 bases and J by 11 bases, with 8 bases of the junction left unmatched. The CDR3 is 14 residues long. The V gene's germline CDR1 is SNHLY and CDR2 FYNNEI. The DNA of the CDR3 is TGTGCCAGCAGTGGAGGGACAGGGGTATCAGCCCAGCATTTT. Translation gives CASSGGTGVSAQHF.

The chain employs TRBV7-6 and TRBJ2-7; 7 bases are a match to TRBD1. Trimming at V came to 5 bases and at J to 2 bases, leaving 9 bases not matched to a gene. CDR3 length: 15 amino acids. From germline, CDR1 is SGHVS and CDR2 FNYEAQ. Written as DNA, the CDR3 is TGTGCCAGCAGCAATCTGCTGCAGGGGGCCTACGAGCAGTACTTC. The encoded protein is CASSNLLQGAYEQYF.

Regarding this clone: Other DNA variants within this sample encode the same CDR3. The chain links TRBV6-4 to TRBJ2-7; TRBD2 agrees at 7 bases. Trimming cost V 5 bases and J 2 bases; bases outside gene matches: 9. The germline V gene has CDR1 MRHNA and CDR2 SNTAGT. CDR3 length: 15 amino acids. CDR3 in amino acids: CASSFLAGQTYEQYF. As DNA, the CDR3 is TGTGCCAGCAGTTTTTTAGCGGGTCAAACCTACGAGCAGTACTTC.

The chain recombines TRBV6-5 with TRBJ1-1; a weak D match, TRBD1 (5 bases). The ends were cut back, 2 bases at V and 4 bases at J, with 11 bases in the middle. The germline CDR1 and CDR2 sequences are MNHEY and SVGAGI. This CDR3 contains 14 residues. For the CDR3, the DNA is TGTGCCAGCAGTTACAAGCCAGGGATCACTGAAGCTTTCTTT. Residues: CASSYKPGITEAFF.